A single sample gave rise to the 19 T cell receptor beta chains below, sequenced in a study. TCRdb used MiXCR to reprocess the 5' RACE reads, holding one entry per CDR3 protein. The data show about 54,000 distinct CDR3 sequences, more than 15% seen once. The specimen sequenced was naive CD4+ T cells sorted from blood. The subset was: naive CD4+ T cells, CD4+CD45RA+CD25-. These receptors all stem from a female donor with breast cancer.

The chain couples TRBV27 to TRBJ2-7, with D possibly being TRBD1 or TRBD2 (5 bases each). V lost 0 bases to trimming and J lost 3 bases, with 15 bases between them. The CDR3 is made up of 16 amino acids. Germline values: CDR1 MNHEY, CDR2 SMNVEV (reference sequence). DNA for the CDR3: TGTGCCAGCAGTTTATCCTTAGCGCAGGGCCTCTACGAGCAGTACTTC. Its protein is CASSLSLAQGLYEQYF.

Points on this clonotype: A much larger clone lies a single base off, so this may be a read error. The rearrangement links TRBV12-3 or TRBV12-4 to TRBJ1-5, with D maybe TRBD1 (5 bases). Trimming took off 8 bases at V and 5 bases at J, with 16 bases between the two ends. The CDR3 runs to 14 residues. The CDR3 DNA reads TGTGCCAGCGAACGGGGGTTGTGGGATCAGCCCCAGCATTTT. As protein: CASERGLWDQPQHF.

This clonotype was seen a few times. The V call is TRBV6-2 or TRBV6-3, the J call TRBJ2-3; a possible D gene is TRBD1 (5 bases). Between the trimmed V and J ends, which lost 6 bases and 2 bases, there was a span of 15 bases. The CDR3 spans 15 residues. CDR1 MNHEY and CDR2 SVGEGT come from the germline V gene. In DNA, the CDR3 is TGTGCCAGCAGCCACAGGCTCCCTACCACAGATACGCAGTATTTT. This gives the protein CASSHRLPTTDTQYF.

There are many counts of this clonotype. This sequence joins TRBV7-2 and TRBJ2-7; no definite D call. This CDR3 is 11 amino acids long. Germline V gene sequence: CDR1 SGHTA, CDR2 FQGNSA. The ends were cut back, 7 bases at V and 3 bases at J, with 7 bases in the middle. CDR3 amino acids: CASTTYYEQYF. DNA of the CDR3: TGTGCCAGCACAACTTACTACGAGCAGTACTTC. Together with reference TRBV7-2 and TRBJ2-7, the CDR3 gives the full variable domain: GAGVSQSPSNKVTEKGKDVELRCDPISGHTALYWYRQSLGQGLEFLIYFQGNSAPDKSGLPSDRFSAERTGGSVSTLTIQRTQQEDSAVYLCASTTYYEQYFGPGTRLTVT.

The chain uses TRBV7-3 and TRBJ2-3; weak D call: TRBD1 (5 bases). Germline-derived CDR1 and CDR2 are SGHTA and FQGTGA. The length of the CDR3 is 16 residues. The V gene lost 5 bases and the J gene lost 2 bases, with 17 bases spanning the gap. This CDR3 reads CASSPQGRSYTDTQYF. CDR3 in DNA: TGTGCCAGCAGCCCCCAGGGCCGAAGTTACACAGATACGCAGTATTTT.

V and J are TRBV6-2 or TRBV6-3 and TRBJ1-1; unclear D gene. This CDR3 has 14 amino acids. Germline V gene data show CDR1 as MNHEY and CDR2 as SVGEGT. The ends were cut back, 6 bases at V and 1 base at J, with 12 bases in the middle. CDR3 DNA: TGTGCCAGCAGCCGACAAACCACGAACACTGAAGCTTTCTTT. Translated, it gives CASSRQTTNTEAFF.

The chain uses TRBV20-1 and TRBJ2-5; D gene ambiguous. Trimming stripped 2 bases from V and 3 bases from J, with 10 bases between. This CDR3 contains 13 residues. Germline CDR1 is DFQATT and CDR2 is SNEGSKA (reference sequence). The CDR3 region is CSARFRTEETQYF. The DNA for the CDR3 is TGCAGTGCTAGATTTAGGACCGAAGAGACCCAGTACTTC.

This clonotype was found many times. The rearrangement links TRBV4-2 to TRBJ1-1; 9 bases align to TRBD1. The V gene end was trimmed by 5 bases and the J gene end by 1 base; junction bases not matched to a gene: 2. The CDR3 covers 14 residues. Per germline, CDR1 LGHNA and CDR2 YNFKEQ. CDR3: CASSWDRENTEAFF. The DNA of the CDR3 is TGTGCCAGCAGCTGGGACAGGGAGAACACTGAAGCTTTCTTT.

This clonotype was seen a handful of times. This chain uses TRBV2 with TRBJ2-2; D tentatively reads TRBD1 or TRBD2 (5 bases each). V shed 7 bases and J shed 0 bases, with 9 bases lying between them. Germline V gene lookup returns CDR1 SNHLY and CDR2 FYNNEI. The CDR3 contains 14 residues. CDR3 in amino acids: CASTGAANTGELFF. The CDR3, as DNA: TGTGCCAGCACCGGGGCCGCGAACACCGGGGAGCTGTTTTTT.

This clonotype was detected ten times or more. The chain carries TRBV20-1 and TRBJ2-7, with 7 bases identical to TRBD2. CDR1 is DFQATT and CDR2 is SNEGSKA in the germline V gene (reference sequence). CDR3 size: 12 residues. J lost 3 bases, V lost 3 bases, and 2 bases had no gene match. The CDR3 DNA sequence: TGCAGTGCTAGGTCTAGCGGCTACGAGCAGTACTTC. Translated: CSARSSGYEQYF.

The gene calls are TRBV5-1 and TRBJ2-1, with D possibly matching TRBD1 (5 bases). The V and J ends lost 3 bases and 8 bases respectively, with 12 bases between them. CDR3 length: 13 amino acids. CDR1 is SGHRS, CDR2 YFSETQ, per germline. CDR3 in DNA: TGCGCCAGCAGCTCTGGGGCTATCTATGAGCAGTTCTTC. Translated, it gives CASSSGAIYEQFF.

In its sample, this clonotype was seen once. A much more abundant neighbour one base away suggests this may be a read error. V usage is TRBV7-6 and J usage is TRBJ2-3; 11 positions match TRBD1. In germline, CDR1 is SGHVS, CDR2 FNYEAQ. The CDR3 consists of 17 residues. With 2 bases clipped from V and 5 bases from J, the junction kept 9 bases outside the gene matches. CDR3 nucleotides: TGTGCCAGCAGCTTAAACCTACAGGACAGGGGGCGAGATACGCAGTATTTT. Its translation: CASSLNLQDRGRDTQYF.

Only a few counts were recorded for this clonotype. V and J are TRBV4-2 and TRBJ1-2, with a possible D match to TRBD1 (5 bases). The CDR3 loop spans 14 amino acids. Trimming pared 0 bases from V and 4 bases from J, leaving 9 bases between. CDR1 and CDR2 from the germline V gene are LGHNA and YNFKEQ. As DNA, the CDR3 is TGTGCCAGCAGCCAAGACACCCAGGGCTATGGCTACACCTTC. Translating it yields CASSQDTQGYGYTF.

A word on this clonotype: This may arise from a read error, as a much more abundant clone is one base away. This chain connects TRBV12-3 or TRBV12-4 to TRBJ2-7, with D tentatively TRBD2 (7 bases). Trimming left V 5 bases short and J 1 base short, with 15 bases between. The CDR3 sequence is 15 residues long. The DNA of the CDR3 is TGTGCCAGCAGTGTTTCGGGGGGCGAATCCTACGAGCAGTACTTC. Translating it yields CASSVSGGESYEQYF.

The rearrangement joins TRBV7-3 to TRBJ1-2; D might be TRBD1 (5 bases). The CDR3 length is 13 residues. V lost 5 bases and J lost 8, with 15 bases in between. From germline, CDR1 is SGHTA and CDR2 FQGTGA. CDR3 DNA: TGTGCCAGCAGCGCCCGGGGAGGGGAAGGCTACACCTTC. The encoded protein is CASSARGGEGYTF.

This clonotype was seen many times. The chain joins TRBV5-1 to TRBJ1-1, with 9 bases matching TRBD1. Germline CDR1 is SGHRS and CDR2 is YFSETQ. This CDR3 has 15 amino acids. The junction had 9 bases not matched to a gene; V was cut back by 4 bases and J by 5 bases. The CDR3 is CASSPGRDRDTEAFF. DNA of the CDR3: TGCGCCAGCAGCCCCGGGAGGGACAGGGATACTGAAGCTTTCTTT.

This clonotype occurred many times. The rearrangement joins TRBV20-1 to TRBJ2-5, with 10 positions matching TRBD2. Germline V lookup: CDR1 DFQATT, CDR2 SNEGSKA (reference sequence). The CDR3 covers 15 residues. Trimming took 5 bases from V and 2 from J; bases not matched to a gene: 8. CDR3 protein: CSALKPLAGQETQYF. CDR3 coding DNA: TGCAGTGCTCTTAAACCACTAGCGGGACAAGAGACCCAGTACTTC.

A few counts support this clonotype. This sequence joins TRBV4-1 and TRBJ2-7; D gene unclear. CDR1 is MGHRA, CDR2 YSYEKL, per germline. The CDR3 spans 16 residues. Trimming took 2 bases from V and 0 from J, leaving 14 bases between them. The CDR3 sequence is CASSQPLRDRSYEQYF. The CDR3 nucleotides read TGCGCCAGCAGCCAACCATTAAGAGACCGCTCCTACGAGCAGTACTTC.

This clonotype was detected ten times or more. The chain recombines TRBV28 with TRBJ1-2, with a possible D match to TRBD1 (6 bases). V lost 8 bases and J lost 0, with 10 bases in between. Germline V gives CDR1 MDHEN, CDR2 SYDVKM. CDR3 length: 13 amino acids. This chain's CDR3 is CASVTGANYGYTF. CDR3 DNA: TGTGCCAGCGTGACAGGTGCTAACTATGGCTACACCTTC.